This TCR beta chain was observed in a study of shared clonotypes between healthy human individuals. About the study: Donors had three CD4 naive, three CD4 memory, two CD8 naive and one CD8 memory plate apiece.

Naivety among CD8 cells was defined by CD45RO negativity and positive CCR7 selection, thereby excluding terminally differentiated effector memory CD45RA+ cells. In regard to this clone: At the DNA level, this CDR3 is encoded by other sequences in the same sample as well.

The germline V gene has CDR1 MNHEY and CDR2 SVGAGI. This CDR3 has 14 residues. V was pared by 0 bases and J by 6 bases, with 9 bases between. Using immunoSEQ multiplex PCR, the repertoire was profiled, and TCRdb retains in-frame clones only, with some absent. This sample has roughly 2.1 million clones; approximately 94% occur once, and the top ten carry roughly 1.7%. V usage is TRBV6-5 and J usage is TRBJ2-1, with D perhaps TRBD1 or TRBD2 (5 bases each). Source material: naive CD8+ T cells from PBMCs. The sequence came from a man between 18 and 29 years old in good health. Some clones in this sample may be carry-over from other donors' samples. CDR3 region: CASSYSGGGNEQFF. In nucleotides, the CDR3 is TGTGCCAGCAGTTACTCGGGTGGGGGCAATGAGCAGTTCTTC.